Below, one T cell receptor beta chain is given with its context. Its antigen remains unknown. The donors, all healthy, were Caucasians living in Russia, aged about 6 to 100. This sample stems from a study of blood T cells in healthy people across ages. General study findings and limits: Researchers deemed the diversity estimates from one million T cells underestimates.

The use of a sample-barcoded 5' primer and a J-beta primer mix characterized a second PCR of about 7 to 12 cycles. Carrying 12 random nucleotides, a template-switch adaptor labeled each individual cDNA molecule. There were at least 2.5 million CDR3-containing paired-end reads obtained from each sample. Using its own MiXCR run on the 5' RACE reads, TCRdb lists one record per CDR3 protein. Among hundreds of thousands of distinct CDR3 sequences listed, 49% were seen once. This receptor was obtained from a woman in her sixties or seventies in good health. Sequenced material: blood.

The CDR3 DNA is TGTGCCAGCAGCTTCAGGGTTCTTAGGAACGAGCAGTACTTC. This codes for CASSFRVLRNEQYF. The chain joins TRBV11-2 to TRBJ2-7; weak D call: TRBD1 (5 bases). V lost 3 bases and J 5 bases, leaving 14 bases between the germline ends. CDR3 length equals 14 residues. CDR1 is SGHAT and CDR2 is FQNNGV in the germline V gene.